The clone carrying this TCR beta chain was counted a few times. Its antigen is still unknown. This sample stems from a study of beta chain features in type 1 diabetes. One heparinised draw of blood, averaging approximately 110 mL, came from each donor. Via CD45RO/CCR7/CD25/CD127/CD95/CD27, cells of the CD4+ naive, central memory, regulatory and stem cell-like memory subsets were sorted. The length of the CDR3 is 17 residues. Germline-derived CDR1 and CDR2 are SGHDT and YYEEEE. V lost 0 bases to trimming and J lost 2 bases, with 15 bases between them. The entirety of the isolated RNA underwent reverse transcription, so expressed TCRB transcripts were sequenced. Produced via immunoSEQ multiplex PCR; TCRdb's table is partial and in-frame only. The sample has fewer than 500,000 clones, around 14% seen once. Overall study findings and caveats: A cDNA-based sequencing approach could over-represent cells with high TCR expression.

This TCR was recovered from a man aged 25-45 years in good health. The V gene is TRBV5-6, the J gene TRBJ2-1; perhaps D is TRBD1 or TRBD2 (5 bases each). The sequenced sample consisted of naive CD4+ T cells from blood. Here the CDR3 DNA reads TGTGCCAGCAGCTTGGCCAGGGACCCCCTAGCCTACAATGAGCAGTTCTTC. It codes for CASSLARDPLAYNEQFF.